The 26 T cell receptor beta chains presented below share a single source sample, sequenced in a study of blood T cells in healthy people across ages. Together with a sample-barcoded 5' primer, a J-beta primer mix was included in a second PCR lasting about 6 to 11 cycles. Using its own MiXCR run on the 5' RACE reads, TCRdb lists one record per CDR3 protein. The sample lists around 1.5 million distinct CDR3 sequences, about 35% seen once, with 11% in the top ten. The sequencing sample was made of blood. The receptors derive from a woman under 40 in good health.

The rearrangement links TRBV11-2 to TRBJ1-4; D is uncertain. Trimming pared 0 bases from V and 4 bases from J, leaving 3 bases between. This CDR3 is 13 amino acids long. The germline V gene has CDR1 SGHAT and CDR2 FQNNGV. CDR3 DNA sequence: TGTGCCAGCAGCTTAGAGTTTAATGAAAAACTGTTTTTT. It is translated as CASSLEFNEKLFF.

The J gene is TRBJ2-7, the V gene TRBV5-5; 9 bases align to TRBD1. The CDR3 extends over 15 amino acids. V lost 3 bases to trimming and J lost 1 base; unmatched junction nucleotides: 5. Germline values: CDR1 SGHKS, CDR2 YYEKEE (reference sequence). DNA for the CDR3: TGTGCCAGCAGCTGGGTTGGACAGGGGTCCTACGAGCAGTACTTC. It yields the protein CASSWVGQGSYEQYF.

In its sample, this clonotype was seen a few times. This chain joins TRBV20-1 and TRBJ2-3, with D possibly being TRBD2 (5 bases). The length of the CDR3 is 14 residues. CDR1 and CDR2 (germline): DFQATT, SNEGSKA (reference sequence). Trimming took off 2 bases at V and 4 bases at J, with 13 bases between the two ends. The CDR3 protein is CSARSPLGADTQYF. The CDR3 region has the DNA TGCAGTGCTAGATCCCCCCTGGGAGCAGATACGCAGTATTTT.

In its sample, this clonotype was seen a few times. The V and J genes are TRBV20-1 and TRBJ1-5, with D possibly TRBD1 on 5 matching bases. Germline V gene sequence: CDR1 DFQATT, CDR2 SNEGSKA (reference sequence). With 3 bases removed from V and 3 bases from J, the gap between germline ends came to 12 bases. The CDR3 is made up of 14 amino acids. As DNA, the CDR3 is TGCAGTGCTAGGCAGGGTGGCCTCAATCAGCCCCAGCATTTT. Its translation is CSARQGGLNQPQHF.

Comments on this clonotype: Just one base apart from a much larger clone, this may be a read error. The chain joins TRBV29-1 to TRBJ2-1, with 9 bases aligning to TRBD2. Looked up from germline, CDR1 is SQVTM and CDR2 is ANQGSEA. CDR3 size: 13 residues. The J segment lost 12 bases and the V segment lost 4 bases, leaving 10 bases of the junction unmatched. The CDR3 here is CSVASGKRDGQFF. CDR3 coding DNA: TGCAGCGTTGCTAGCGGGAAGCGGGATGGGCAGTTCTTC.

The rearrangement joins TRBV5-1 to TRBJ2-3; 8 bases agree with TRBD2. V shed 6 bases and J 3 bases; nucleotides not matched to a gene: 9. CDR3 length equals 15 residues. CDR1 SGHRS and CDR2 YFSETQ come from the germline V gene. This chain's CDR3 is CASIRAGGGTDTQYF. The CDR3 bases are TGCGCCAGCATAAGGGCGGGAGGCGGAACAGATACGCAGTATTTT.

This clonotype was seen a single time. The chain has TRBV30 and TRBJ1-5; tentatively, D is TRBD1 (5 bases). Germline CDR1 and CDR2: GTSNPN and SVGIG (reference sequence). V was cut by 5 bases and J by 3 bases, with 11 bases left in between. The CDR3 has 13 amino acids. The CDR3 region has the DNA TGTGCCTGGCGCCGGGGCACCAATCAGCCCCAGCATTTT. Protein sequence: CAWRRGTNQPQHF.

The table lists this clonotype with a few counts. The rearrangement uses TRBV7-3 and TRBJ2-3; TRBD1 might be the D (5 bases). V lost 5 bases and J 4 bases, leaving 10 bases between the germline ends. The CDR3 spans 13 residues. CDR1 SGHTA and CDR2 FQGTGA come from the germline V gene. The CDR3 region has the DNA TGTGCCAGCAGCACACAGGACGCAGATACGCAGTATTTT. Translated, it gives CASSTQDADTQYF.

The chain combines TRBV15 with TRBJ2-7; 7 bases agree with TRBD1. The germline gives CDR1 LNHNV, CDR2 YYDKDF (reference sequence). V shed 4 bases and J 0 bases; nucleotides not matched to a gene: 3. The CDR3 has 14 residues. CDR3: CATSTGTASYEQYF. In DNA, the CDR3 is TGTGCCACCAGCACCGGGACAGCCTCCTACGAGCAGTACTTC.

As DNA, the CDR3 is TGTGCCAGCAGCCCCTACTGGGACAGGAACACTGAAGCTTTCTTT. Translation gives CASSPYWDRNTEAFF. V usage is TRBV11-2 and J usage is TRBJ1-1; TRBD1 matches 7 bases. CDR1 and CDR2 from the germline V gene are SGHAT and FQNNGV. The length of the CDR3 is 15 residues. After removal of 5 bases from V and 1 base from J, the junction contained 7 bases not matched to a gene. Together with reference TRBV11-2 and TRBJ1-1, the CDR3 gives the full variable domain: EAGVAQSPRYKIIEKRQSVAFWCNPISGHATLYWYQQILGQGPKLLIQFQNNGVVDDSQLPKDRFSAERLKGVDSTLKIQPAKLEDSAVYLCASSPYWDRNTEAFFGQGTRLTVV.

The chain joins TRBV7-2 to TRBJ2-1; TRBD2 matches at 10 bases. After removal of 5 bases from V and 7 bases from J, the junction contained 14 bases not matched to a gene. The germline V gene has CDR1 SGHTA and CDR2 FQGNSA. This CDR3 comprises 17 residues. The CDR3 region is CASSPRGSGRASNEQFF. The DNA for the CDR3 is TGTGCCAGCAGCCCTCGGGGGAGCGGGAGGGCCAGTAATGAGCAGTTCTTC.

The gene calls are TRBV24-1 and TRBJ2-3, with TRBD2 matching over 10 bases. The CDR3 consists of 16 residues. J lost 0 bases, V lost 4 bases, and 3 bases had no gene match. CDR1 is KGHDR and CDR2 is SFDVKD in the germline V gene. CDR3 DNA sequence: TGTGCCACCAGTGACCTGACTAGCGGGAGCACAGATACGCAGTATTTT. Residues: CATSDLTSGSTDTQYF.

This clonotype has a handful of counts. The chain couples TRBV4-1 to TRBJ2-3; D tentatively fits TRBD1 or TRBD2 (5 bases each). The ends were cut back, 3 bases at V and 6 bases at J, with 19 bases in the middle. In germline, CDR1 is MGHRA, CDR2 YSYEKL. CDR3 length equals 16 residues. This CDR3 reads CASSQLGRRLGDTQYF. CDR3 DNA: TGCGCCAGCAGCCAGTTGGGACGCCGGCTAGGGGATACGCAGTATTTT.

Remarks on this clonotype: A much bigger clone sits one base away, suggesting this may be a read error. This rearrangement joins TRBV27 to TRBJ2-3; maybe TRBD2 (6 bases). CDR3 length: 11 amino acids. The germline CDR1 and CDR2 sequences are MNHEY and SMNVEV (reference sequence). Trimming took off 9 bases at V and 6 bases at J, with 10 bases between the two ends. The CDR3 loop is CARKEGDTQYF. DNA of the CDR3: TGTGCCAGGAAGGAGGGTGATACGCAGTATTTT.

The gene calls are TRBV11-3 and TRBJ2-5, with unresolved D. This CDR3 is built from 13 residues. Germline CDR1 is SGHNT and CDR2 is YENEEA. The germline V and J ends were trimmed by 0 bases and 4 bases, with 6 bases remaining between them. CDR3 nucleotide sequence: TGTGCCAGCAGCTTAGACCATGGAGAGACCCAGTACTTC. Translated, it gives CASSLDHGETQYF.

Concerning this clonotype: With a much larger clone just one base away, this may be a read error. J is TRBJ2-4 and V is TRBV5-1; a possible D gene is TRBD1 (6 bases). The end of the DNA is better explained by TRBJ2-7, so the J call may be wrong. Germline V gene sequence: CDR1 SGHRS, CDR2 YFSETQ. CDR3 size: 15 residues. The CDR3 coding sequence is TGCGCCAGCAGCTTGGAGGGACAAGGTAATCGCGAGCAGTACTTC. It yields the protein CASSLEGQGNREQYF.

The rearrangement joins TRBV2 to TRBJ2-4, with a possible D match to TRBD1 (6 bases). Germline V gives CDR1 SNHLY, CDR2 FYNNEI. V shed 6 bases and J shed 13 bases, with 22 bases lying between them. The CDR3 spans 14 residues. CDR3 loop: CASREMTGSGEQYF. CDR3 coding DNA: TGTGCCAGCAGGGAGATGACGGGATCAGGGGAGCAGTACTTC. The entire variable domain, with the rest obtained from reference TRBV2 and TRBJ2-4, is as follows: EPEVTQTPSHQVTQMGQEVILRCVPISNHLYFYWYRQILGQKVEFLVSFYNNEISEKSEIFDDQFSVERPDGSNFTLKIRSTKLEDSAMYFCASREMTGSGEQYFGAGTRLSVL.

The rearrangement joins TRBV3-1 to TRBJ2-4; D ambiguous. The J call may be incorrect, as the DNA end agrees better with TRBJ2-7. Germline V CDR1 and CDR2: LGHDT, YNNKEL (reference sequence). This CDR3 contains 12 residues. CDR3 DNA sequence: TGTGCCAGCAGCCAAGTCAGCGCCGAGCAGTACTTC. Its translation: CASSQVSAEQYF.

This clonotype occurred a few times. One end of the junction does not line up with germline, which may come from a read error. The CDR3 DNA reads as TGCAATGCTCGACCTGGACAGCACTACGAGCAGTACTTC. It encodes CNARPGQHYEQYF. The chain employs TRBV20-1 and TRBJ2-4; D perhaps matches TRBD1 (6 bases). The J call may not be correct, given that the DNA end is closer to TRBJ2-7. The CDR3 contains 13 residues. In germline, CDR1 is DFQATT, CDR2 SNEGSKA (reference sequence).

The chain links TRBV9 to TRBJ1-2; D unclear. The V and J ends lost 3 bases and 5 bases respectively, with 5 bases between them. The CDR3 extends over 11 amino acids. Per the germline V gene, CDR1 is SGDLS and CDR2 is YYNGEE. The CDR3 DNA reads TGTGCCAGCAGCGACCTATATGGCTACACCTTC. Translation: CASSDLYGYTF.

This clonotype was observed a few times. DNA of the CDR3: TGTGCCAGCAGTTTATCAACCGGGACCTCCTCGCGCGGCTACACCTTC. It is translated as CASSLSTGTSSRGYTF. The chain carries TRBV28 and TRBJ1-2; perhaps TRBD1 as D (5 bases). CDR3 length: 16 residues. V was pared by 1 base and J by 8 bases, with 20 bases between. The germline V gene has CDR1 MDHEN and CDR2 SYDVKM.

The chain links TRBV5-1 to TRBJ1-3; 7 nucleotides agree with TRBD1. Germline lookup yields CDR1 SGHRS and CDR2 YFSETQ. V dropped 4 bases and J dropped 9; count of bases not matched to a gene: 10. The CDR3 covers 14 residues. The CDR3 protein is CASSNGTVRSTIYF. The DNA of the CDR3 is TGCGCCAGCAGCAACGGGACAGTCCGGAGCACCATATATTTT.

This clonotype was counted once. The chain links TRBV28 to TRBJ2-1; D uncertain. This CDR3 has 13 residues. V shed 5 bases and J shed 6 bases, with 11 bases lying between them. CDR1 is MDHEN, CDR2 SYDVKM, per germline. CDR3 protein: CASSPSPSNEQFF. CDR3 nucleotides: TGTGCCAGCAGTCCCTCCCCTAGCAATGAGCAGTTCTTC. Full variable domain (remainder filled in from reference TRBV28 and TRBJ2-1): DVKVTQSSRYLVKRTGEKVFLECVQDMDHENMFWYRQDPGLGLRLIYFSYDVKMKEKGDIPEGYSVSREKKERFSLILESASTNQTSMYLCASSPSPSNEQFFGPGTRLTVL.

This clonotype has at least ten counts. The chain is built from TRBV10-3 and TRBJ2-3, with D unresolved. Trimming took 10 bases from V and 4 from J, leaving 15 bases between them. The CDR3 is 13 amino acids. Germline loops: CDR1 ENHRY, CDR2 SYGVKD. CDR3 protein: CASGPQVADTQYF. The CDR3 DNA reads TGTGCCAGCGGACCTCAGGTCGCAGATACGCAGTATTTT.

This chain joins TRBV7-9 and TRBJ1-1; D perhaps matches TRBD1 (5 bases). The V gene's germline CDR1 is SEHNR and CDR2 FQNEAQ (reference sequence). This CDR3 is 18 amino acids long. Trimming took 8 bases from V and 5 from J, leaving 30 bases between them. DNA of the CDR3: TGTGCCAGCCAGGGTCCGAAAGGTTGGGGCGGGTTTGCGACTGAAGCTTTCTTT. Encoded protein: CASQGPKGWGGFATEAFF.

The V and J genes are TRBV3-1 and TRBJ1-2, with a possible D match to TRBD1 (6 bases). This CDR3 comprises 15 residues. From germline, CDR1 is LGHDT and CDR2 YNNKEL (reference sequence). The germline V and J ends were trimmed by 2 bases and 6 bases, with 16 bases remaining between them. CDR3 region: CASSQSLQGGDGYTF. For the CDR3, the DNA is TGTGCCAGCAGCCAATCCCTACAGGGCGGGGATGGCTACACCTTC.